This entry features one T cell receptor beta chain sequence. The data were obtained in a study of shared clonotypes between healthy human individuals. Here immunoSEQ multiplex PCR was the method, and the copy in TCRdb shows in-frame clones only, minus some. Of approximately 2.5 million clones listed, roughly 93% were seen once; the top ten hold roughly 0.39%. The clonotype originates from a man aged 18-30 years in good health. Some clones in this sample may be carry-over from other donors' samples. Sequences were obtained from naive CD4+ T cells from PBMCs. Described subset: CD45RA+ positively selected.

CDR3 nucleotides: TGTGCCAGCAGCCAATGGAAATGGGGGGAGCAGTTCTTC. Encoded protein: CASSQWKWGEQFF. This chain connects TRBV14 to TRBJ2-1; D possibly uses TRBD1 or TRBD2 (5 bases each). The CDR3 spans 13 residues. The V gene's germline CDR1 is SGHDN and CDR2 FVKESK. V gave up 2 bases and J gave up 10 bases, with 12 bases separating them.